The entry below describes one T cell receptor beta chain. This entry comes from a study of blood T cell repertoires in COVID-19. Looked up from germline, CDR1 is LGHDT and CDR2 is YNNKEL (reference sequence). This CDR3 is built from 13 residues. Between the trimmed V and J ends, which lost 5 bases and 4 bases, there was a span of 11 bases. Using immunoSEQ multiplex PCR, the repertoire was profiled, and TCRdb retains in-frame clones only, with some absent. The sample yields about 410,000 clones, roughly 91% seen once. The sequenced material came from PBMCs or T cells enriched from blood (not recorded which). The chain couples TRBV3-1 (or the pseudogene TRBV3-2) to TRBJ2-5; D uncertain. This TCR was recovered from a man younger than 30 who had recovered from COVID-19. The CDR3 DNA follows: TGTGCCAGCAGCGCGCCACTTGGAGAGACCCAGTACTTC. It translates to CASSAPLGETQYF.